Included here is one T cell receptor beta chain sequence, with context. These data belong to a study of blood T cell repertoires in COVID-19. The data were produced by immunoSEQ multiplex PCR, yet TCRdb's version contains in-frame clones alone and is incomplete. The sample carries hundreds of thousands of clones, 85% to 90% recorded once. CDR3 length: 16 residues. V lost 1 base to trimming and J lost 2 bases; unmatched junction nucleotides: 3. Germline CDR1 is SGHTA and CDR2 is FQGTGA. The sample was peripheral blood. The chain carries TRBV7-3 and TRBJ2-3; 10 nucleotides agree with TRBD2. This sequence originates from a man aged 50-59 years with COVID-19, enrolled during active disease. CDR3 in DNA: TGTGCCAGCAGCTTAAAGCGGGGGGGCGTCACAGATACGCAGTATTTT. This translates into CASSLKRGGVTDTQYF.